This TCR beta chain was identified in a study of T-cell reconstitution after alpha-beta-depleted transplantation in children. Whole-study findings and limits: In patients about two months after transplant, alpha-beta T cells reportedly arose from several hundred expanded graft clones. High day-60 TCRbeta diversity in some patients came from surviving recipient T cells and thymic progenitors.

This clonotype is large (0.1 to 1%) by share. Its antigen is unknown. Germline values: CDR1 SGDLS, CDR2 YYNGEE. This CDR3 is built from 13 residues. The V and J ends lost 0 bases and 1 base respectively, with 1 base between them. TCRbeta library preparation incorporated unique molecular identifiers. From the PCR reads, TCRdb called clonotypes with MiXCR, one entry per CDR3 protein. The sample lists around 15,000 distinct CDR3 sequences, 5.1% seen once, with 6.5% to 8.5% in the top ten. This chain joins TRBV9 and TRBJ2-2; D not resolved. The sample in question was PBMCs, obtained before TCRalphabeta/CD19-depleted stem cell transplant. The receptor was derived from a boy younger than 18 with acute lymphoblastic leukemia, due to receive a stem cell transplant. The CDR3 sequence: CASSVGNTGELFF. In nucleotides, the CDR3 is TGTGCCAGCAGCGTAGGGAACACCGGGGAGCTGTTTTTT.